This TCR beta chain came from a study of blood T cell repertoires in COVID-19 (dated by TCRdb to 2020 to 2021). Context from the whole study: The collaborator samples originated in the United States, Italy and Spain and spanned the acute and convalescent phases of COVID-19. The dataset comprised deeply sampled blood TCRbeta repertoires from subjects exposed to, actively infected with, or recovered from COVID-19. A de-identified subject ID, COVID-19 status, age in years and sex were almost always included in the sample metadata. The samples were drawn from the first 160 participants of the ongoing ImmuneRACE study and from 1,254 subjects provided by 6 global collaborators. Where HLA class I and class II types were available, the types were taken from metadata supplied by the sample provider, not from assay-based typing. The repertoires were released in a freely available public database intended as a resource for research on the immune response to SARS-CoV-2. The prospective study material was composed of cDNA or gDNA derived from T cells, B-cell-depleted T cells, or PBMCs.

The collaborating institutions used their own protocols to collect whole blood in K2EDTA tubes. Collaborator samples were shipped for TCRbeta analysis as frozen whole blood, isolated PBMCs, or DNA extracted from either sample type. From its cysteine to its phenylalanine, the CDR3 spans 12 amino acids. Solely the CDR3 DNA is kept, with 36 bases framed from the first base. The germline V gene encodes CDR1 GTSNPN and CDR2 SVGIG (reference sequence). V and J are trimmed by 2 bases and 14 bases, and the gene matches miss 8 bases of the junction. Broader findings and caveats from the paper: How much clinical and demographic metadata was included differed by source and by participant, and the metadata was provided uncurated.

Remarks on this clone: It lacks a known antigen. Within one base of it there is no much larger clone, and no base qualities were kept.

The immunoSEQ Assay, a bias-controlled multiplex PCR, was used to amplify TCRbeta CDR3 regions from genomic DNA. Per the authors' processing: Within the assay, amplification of reference gene primers was used to estimate how many nucleated cells each sample contained. To quantify the absolute abundance of each unique TCRbeta CDR3 rearrangement, sequence reads were collapsed and filtered. For each sample, productive Simpson clonality was calculated as the square root of Simpson's diversity index over productive rearrangements. Here the immuneACCESS table is served through TCRdb, limited to in-frame sequences with V and J called. Missing clones are a known gap in these copies; in checked studies unresolved V genes cover under half, and the rest lacks a known reason. The V and J calls and clone size were taken over from that table, and D and trimming were inferred from the DNA. This sample is represented by 150,000 to 200,000 clones; about 88% of them were singletons. 6% of the sample is held by the ten biggest clonotypes.

The chain couples TRBV30 to TRBJ2-1; 8 of the junction bases match TRBD1. This receptor was taken from a man aged 40-55 years with active or convalescent COVID-19. Material: peripheral blood. At the DNA level, the sequence is TGTGCCTGGAGTTTAGGACAGGGAAGGGAGTTCTTC. It specifies CAWSLGQGREFF.